The clone carrying this T cell receptor (beta chain) was detected only a few times. Its antigen is unknown. V was pared by 6 bases and J by 3 bases, with 12 bases between. The CDR3 extends over 13 amino acids. Germline V CDR1 and CDR2: WSHSY, SAAADI. The entry originates in a study of radiotherapy plus CTLA-4 blockade in lung cancer. The protocol was immunoSEQ multiplex PCR, while the TCRdb copy is restricted to in-frame clones and leaves out a portion. The table has roughly 80,000 clones, under 80% seen once. Study observations and caveats: The study found tumor-derived TCR clones expanded in blood after radiotherapy plus ipilimumab.

This sequence was found in a human donor with non-small cell lung cancer who had a partial response to radiotherapy plus ipilimumab. Some clones in this sample may be carry-over from other donors' samples. This chain connects TRBV10-2 to TRBJ2-7, with a possible D match to TRBD2 (6 bases). The material was peripheral blood, obtained from a patient treated with radiotherapy plus ipilimumab. The CDR3 DNA is TGCGCCAGCAGCCGGGCGGGAAGCTACGAGCAGTACTTC. Its translation is CASSRAGSYEQYF.